This T cell receptor beta chain was found in a study of blood T cell repertoires in COVID-19. The overall study: Samples representing acute and convalescent COVID-19 were sourced from the United States, Italy and Spain.

The CDR3 covers 14 residues. CDR1 is SNHLY, CDR2 FYNNEI, per germline. Trimming pared 7 bases from V and 5 bases from J, leaving 17 bases between. Sequenced by immunoSEQ multiplex PCR; TCRdb stores in-frame clones only, minus some. The sample has roughly 400,000 clones, around nine tenths seen once; the top ten hold about 9.4%. This chain joins TRBV2 and TRBJ1-1, with a weak D call TRBD1 (5 bases). The clonotype was recovered from a woman in her forties or fifties who had recovered from COVID-19. The sample was PBMCs or T cells enriched from blood (not recorded which). The CDR3 bases are TGTGCCAGCACCGAACGGGGGGGTGGGACTGAAGCTTTCTTT. This translates into CASTERGGGTEAFF.